The rows below give T cell receptor beta chains drawn from one sample of a study of blood T cells in healthy people across ages. TCRdb recomputed calls from the 5' RACE reads with MiXCR, one row per CDR3 protein. Among under 2,000,000 distinct CDR3 sequences, around half were seen once, and the ten largest hold 2% to 2.5%. The sample taken for sequencing was blood. The receptors derive from a woman in her thirties or forties in good health. CDR3s include the opening cysteine and the closing phenylalanine or tryptophan. The order of the fields is V gene, J gene, clone size, D gene, CDR3 DNA, CDR3 protein. D genes are given only for firm matches. The size of a clone is reported for some rows only, either as once, few or many, or as a class for expanded clones.

v_call: TRBV9; j_call: TRBJ2-1; clone_size: -; d_call: TRBD1; cdr3_nt: TGTGCCAGCAGCCCCCGACAGGGTGCCTACGAGCAGTTCTTC; cdr3_aa: CASSPRQGAYEQFF
v_call: TRBV7-2; j_call: TRBJ1-2; clone_size: -; d_call: -; cdr3_nt: TGTGCCAGCACCCAGAGGGGGATCTATGGCTACACCTTC; cdr3_aa: CASTQRGIYGYTF
v_call: TRBV4-3; j_call: TRBJ1-4; clone_size: -; d_call: -; cdr3_nt: TGCGCCAGCAGCCCCGAAGGGGTGGGGGCCTGGGATGAAAAACTGTTTTTT; cdr3_aa: CASSPEGVGAWDEKLFF
v_call: TRBV7-2; j_call: TRBJ1-2; clone_size: -; d_call: -; cdr3_nt: TGTGCCAGCAGCGAGGCCCCCCTCTATGGCTACACCTTC; cdr3_aa: CASSEAPLYGYTF
v_call: TRBV24-1; j_call: TRBJ2-5; clone_size: -; d_call: -; cdr3_nt: TGTGCCACCAGTGATTTAGGTTCAGGGATAGGCCAAGAGACCCAGTACTTC; cdr3_aa: CATSDLGSGIGQETQYF
v_call: TRBV5-1; j_call: TRBJ2-3; clone_size: few; d_call: -; cdr3_nt: TGCGCCAGCAGCAGCGGATTTGCTCGGGGCACAGATACGCAGTATTTT; cdr3_aa: CASSSGFARGTDTQYF
v_call: TRBV6-1; j_call: TRBJ1-4; clone_size: -; d_call: TRBD1; cdr3_nt: TGTGCCAGCAGTGAAGGGGGACAGGGATATGAAAAACTGTTTTTT; cdr3_aa: CASSEGGQGYEKLFF
v_call: TRBV12-3/TRBV12-4; j_call: TRBJ2-3; clone_size: few; d_call: -; cdr3_nt: TGTGCCAGCAGTTTAGTCCTAGCAGCAGATACGCAGTATTTT; cdr3_aa: CASSLVLAADTQYF
v_call: TRBV11-2; j_call: TRBJ2-7; clone_size: -; d_call: TRBD1; cdr3_nt: TGTGCCAGCAGCTCCCGGGACAGGGGTGAGATCCAGTACTTC; cdr3_aa: CASSSRDRGEIQYF
v_call: TRBV20-1; j_call: TRBJ2-7; clone_size: -; d_call: TRBD2; cdr3_nt: TGCAGTGCTATCCGCGGTAGCGGGGGCCACGAGCAGTACTTC; cdr3_aa: CSAIRGSGGHEQYF
v_call: TRBV29-1; j_call: TRBJ2-1; clone_size: few; d_call: -; cdr3_nt: TGCAGCGTCGAAATAGCCGCCAGAAGCAATGAGCAGTTCTTC; cdr3_aa: CSVEIAARSNEQFF
v_call: TRBV5-4; j_call: TRBJ2-1; clone_size: -; d_call: -; cdr3_nt: TGTGCCAGCAGCTTGGAGGTCAGGGCTGAGCAGTTCTTC; cdr3_aa: CASSLEVRAEQFF
v_call: TRBV27; j_call: TRBJ1-6; clone_size: -; d_call: -; cdr3_nt: TGTGCCAGCAGTGCACGAGCAGGGTCCCCCCTCCACTTT; cdr3_aa: CASSARAGSPLHF
v_call: TRBV20-1; j_call: TRBJ1-1; clone_size: -; d_call: TRBD1; cdr3_nt: TGCAGCTTTGGACAGGGGATCGGCACTGAAGCTTTCTTT; cdr3_aa: CSFGQGIGTEAFF
v_call: TRBV28; j_call: TRBJ1-4; clone_size: -; d_call: -; cdr3_nt: TGTGCCGTGTACACAGGGCCCGACGAAAAACTGTTTTTT; cdr3_aa: CAVYTGPDEKLFF
v_call: TRBV9; j_call: TRBJ2-3; clone_size: few; d_call: TRBD2; cdr3_nt: TGTGCCAGCAGCGTCCGGACTAGCGCCACAGATACGCAGTATTTT; cdr3_aa: CASSVRTSATDTQYF
v_call: TRBV5-1; j_call: TRBJ2-3; clone_size: few; d_call: -; cdr3_nt: TGCGCCAGCAGCTTGGCCGGCCCACCAGGCACAGATACGCAGTATTTT; cdr3_aa: CASSLAGPPGTDTQYF
v_call: TRBV28; j_call: TRBJ2-7; clone_size: -; d_call: TRBD1; cdr3_nt: TGTGCCAGCAGTTTAATATCAGGGACAGGGTGGGCCTACGAGCAGTACTTC; cdr3_aa: CASSLISGTGWAYEQYF
v_call: TRBV7-2; j_call: TRBJ1-2; clone_size: -; d_call: -; cdr3_nt: TGTGCCAGCAGCCGGCCCAACACCTATGGCTGCACCTTC; cdr3_aa: CASSRPNTYGCTF
v_call: TRBV6-2/TRBV6-3; j_call: TRBJ2-7; clone_size: -; d_call: TRBD2; cdr3_nt: TGTGCCAGCAGCCTGGGACTAGCGGTACGTTCCTACGAGCAGTACTTC; cdr3_aa: CASSLGLAVRSYEQYF
v_call: TRBV29-1; j_call: TRBJ2-5; clone_size: many; d_call: -; cdr3_nt: TGCAGCGTTGTCCCAGGGGTGGAAGAGACCCAGTACTTC; cdr3_aa: CSVVPGVEETQYF
v_call: TRBV7-2; j_call: TRBJ2-3; clone_size: few; d_call: TRBD2; cdr3_nt: TGTGCCAGCAGCTTACAGCGGGGGTTCACAGATACGCAGTATTTT; cdr3_aa: CASSLQRGFTDTQYF
v_call: TRBV20-1; j_call: TRBJ2-3; clone_size: -; d_call: TRBD2; cdr3_nt: TGCAGTGCTGAGGTCCGTAGCGGGGGGGCCAGTGGTACAGATACGCAGTATTTT; cdr3_aa: CSAEVRSGGASGTDTQYF
v_call: TRBV12-3/TRBV12-4; j_call: TRBJ2-7; clone_size: many; d_call: -; cdr3_nt: TGTGCCAGCAGTTTTGGGAGAAGTTCCTACGAGCAGTACTTC; cdr3_aa: CASSFGRSSYEQYF
v_call: TRBV2; j_call: TRBJ2-4; clone_size: -; d_call: TRBD1; cdr3_nt: TGTGCCAGCGGACAGGGGGCCGAGAACATTCAGTACTTC; cdr3_aa: CASGQGAENIQYF
v_call: TRBV12-3/TRBV12-4; j_call: TRBJ2-3; clone_size: -; d_call: -; cdr3_nt: TGTGCCAGCAGTCGAAGAGAGTCAACAGATATGCAGTATTTT; cdr3_aa: CASSRRESTDMQYF
v_call: TRBV29-1; j_call: TRBJ1-2; clone_size: -; d_call: -; cdr3_nt: TGCAGCGTCCCGACAGCAGCTGAGGGCTACACCTTC; cdr3_aa: CSVPTAAEGYTF
v_call: TRBV29-1; j_call: TRBJ2-3; clone_size: few; d_call: TRBD1; cdr3_nt: TGCAGCGTTGGTGACAGGGGGCAAACAGATACGCAGTATTTT; cdr3_aa: CSVGDRGQTDTQYF
v_call: TRBV29-1; j_call: TRBJ1-1; clone_size: few; d_call: -; cdr3_nt: TGCAGCGTTGTCGGGGGTACCACTGAAGCTTTCTTT; cdr3_aa: CSVVGGTTEAFF
v_call: TRBV4-3; j_call: TRBJ2-7; clone_size: once; d_call: -; cdr3_nt: TGCGCCAGCAGCCAAGAACCAGCTGGGTCCTCCTACAATGAGCAGTACTTC; cdr3_aa: CASSQEPAGSSYNEQYF